The rows below give T cell receptor beta chains drawn from one sample of a study of cytomegalovirus exposure and HLA in healthy donors. Data came from immunoSEQ multiplex PCR; TCRdb stores just in-frame clones and leaves some out. The sample has some 200,000 clones, approximately 79% seen once. What was sequenced was PBMCs. These TCRs come from a girl aged 5-17 years in good health and CMV-seropositive. CDR3s include the opening cysteine and the closing phenylalanine or tryptophan. D genes are given only for firm matches. The size of a clone is reported for some rows only, either as once, few or many, or as a class for expanded clones.

d_call clone_size j_call v_call cdr3_aa cdr3_nt
. . TRBJ1-1 TRBV2 CASSEGAGNTEAFF TGTGCCAGCAGCGAAGGGGCAGGGAACACTGAAGCTTTCTTT
. . TRBJ1-1 TRBV10-3 CASSPRPANTEAFF TGTGCCTCCAGCCCGCGGCCCGCGAACACTGAAGCTTTCTTT
. . TRBJ1-5 TRBV4-3 CASSQDRNSNQPQHF TGCGCCAGCAGCCAAGACAGAAATAGCAATCAGCCCCAGCATTTT
. . TRBJ1-6 TRBV5-6 CASSSHTGNNSPLHF TGTGCCAGCAGCTCCCACACAGGGAATAATTCACCCCTCCACTTT
TRBD2 . TRBJ2-1 TRBV4-1 CASSQLAGDNNEQFF TGCGCCAGCAGCCAGCTAGCGGGGGATAACAATGAGCAGTTCTTC
TRBD1 . TRBJ1-1 TRBV5-4 CASSYLYQGDTEAFF TGTGCCAGCAGCTACCTATATCAGGGGGACACTGAAGCTTTCTTT
. . TRBJ2-7 TRBV4-1 CASSQVAGEQYF TGCGCCAGCAGCCAAGTGGCAGGGGAGCAGTACTTC
TRBD1 . TRBJ1-5 TRBV7-9 CASSARGQVGNQPQHF TGTGCCAGCAGCGCCCGAGGACAGGTGGGCAATCAGCCCCAGCATTTT
. . TRBJ1-5 TRBV7-9 CASRSNQPQHF TGTGCCAGCAGGTCTAATCAGCCCCAGCATTTT
. . TRBJ2-7 TRBV6-1 CASSESRVEQYF TGTGCCAGCAGTGAATCGAGGGTCGAGCAGTACTTC
TRBD2 . TRBJ2-7 TRBV27 CASSLLLSGGAVSYEQYF TGTGCCAGCAGTTTATTACTAAGCGGGGGGGCAGTTTCCTACGAGCAGTACTTC
TRBD2 . TRBJ2-7 TRBV5-1 CASSLRTSGGDSYEQYF TGCGCCAGCAGCTTGAGGACTAGCGGGGGTGACTCCTACGAGCAGTACTTC
. once TRBJ2-1 TRBV7-9 CASSLVGGNSNEQFF TGTGCCAGCAGCTTAGTGGGCGGGAATTCCAATGAGCAGTTCTTC
. . TRBJ1-5 TRBV6-6 CASSYAGGRQPQHF TGTGCCAGCAGTTACGCGGGGGGTAGGCAGCCCCAGCATTTT
. . TRBJ1-4 TRBV20-1 CSAQANEKLFF TGCAGTGCTCAGGCTAATGAAAAACTGTTTTTT
TRBD1 . TRBJ2-5 TRBV30 CAWRADRGRTRGPSETQYF TGTGCCTGGAGGGCCGACAGGGGGCGGACCCGTGGTCCCTCAGAGACCCAGTACTTC
TRBD2 . TRBJ2-1 TRBV7-8 CASSLPLAGGPSYNEQFF TGTGCCAGCAGCTTACCCTTGGCGGGGGGGCCGTCCTACAATGAGCAGTTCTTC
. . TRBJ1-4 TRBV5-1 CASSLMQGEKLFF TGCGCCAGCAGCTTGATGCAGGGGGAAAAACTGTTTTTT
TRBD2 . TRBJ2-1 TRBV15 CATWRGGFDEQFF TGTGCCACCTGGAGGGGAGGGTTCGATGAGCAGTTCTTC
. . TRBJ1-1 TRBV19 CASSILDSEAFF TGTGCCAGTAGTATACTTGACAGTGAAGCTTTCTTT
. . TRBJ1-1 TRBV5-1 CASSLGGGYGVTEAFF TGCGCCAGCAGCTTGGGAGGCGGGTATGGGGTCACTGAAGCTTTCTTT
TRBD1 . TRBJ1-5 TRBV7-2 CASSLGTGALSNQPQHF TGTGCCAGCAGCTTAGGGACAGGGGCCCTTTCCAATCAGCCCCAGCATTTT
TRBD2 . TRBJ2-5 TRBV10-3 CAISPLLGLAGASQETQYF TGTGCCATCAGTCCGCTCCTCGGGTTAGCGGGGGCATCTCAAGAGACCCAGTACTTC
TRBD1 . TRBJ2-7 TRBV6-5 CASSAGDRVSSEQYF TGTGCCAGCAGTGCGGGGGACAGGGTCTCCTCCGAGCAGTACTTC
TRBD2 . TRBJ2-1 TRBV4-3 CASSQDLAGGLALNSYNEQFF TGCGCCAGCAGCCAAGATCTAGCGGGGGGTCTGGCCTTAAACTCCTACAATGAGCAGTTCTTC
TRBD1 . TRBJ1-1 TRBV6-4 CASSPGTENTEAFF TGTGCCAGCAGTCCCGGGACAGAGAACACTGAAGCTTTCTTT
TRBD1 . TRBJ2-1 TRBV6-1 CASSRQGSYNEQFF TGTGCCAGCAGTAGACAGGGCTCCTACAATGAGCAGTTCTTC
TRBD1 . TRBJ2-1 TRBV10-2 CASSNPGQGAYEQFF TGCGCCAGCAGCAATCCGGGACAGGGGGCATATGAGCAGTTCTTC
. . TRBJ1-1 TRBV27 CASRSDWGQGAFF TGTGCCAGCAGGTCAGATTGGGGGCAGGGGGCTTTCTTT
TRBD2 . TRBJ2-4 TRBV5-4 CASSQRDGNIQYF TGTGCCAGCAGCCAGCGGGACGGAAACATTCAGTACTTC
. . TRBJ1-5 TRBV12-5 CASGLVLGGDSNQPQHF TGTGCTAGTGGTTTGGTACTGGGGGGTGATAGCAATCAGCCCCAGCATTTT
TRBD2 . TRBJ2-3 TRBV19 CASSQPPGGTDTQYF TGTGCCAGTAGCCAACCCCCGGGGGGGACAGATACGCAGTATTTT
. once TRBJ2-7 TRBV9 CASSVGRAPSYEQYF TGTGCCAGCAGCGTAGGGCGGGCACCCTCCTACGAGCAGTACTTC
. few TRBJ2-5 TRBV10-3 CAISDLVETQYF TGTGCCATCAGTGATCTAGTTGAGACCCAGTACTTC
TRBD1 few TRBJ2-1 TRBV6-5 CASSYPGTGHNEQFF TGTGCCAGCAGTTACCCGGGGACAGGTCACAATGAGCAGTTCTTC